The source of this T cell receptor (beta chain) is a study of post-analysis software for immune sequencing data. At the level of the study: Clinical courses comprised relapsing-remitting, secondary progressive and progressive-relapsing multiple sclerosis. Study-wide results and caveats: F measure showed strong co-clustering of same-batch samples. Significantly lower normalized Chao1 diversity was seen in multiple sclerosis patients than in controls. Four or five TRBV segments (TRBV5-6, TRBV5-1 and TRBV20-1 among them) occurred more frequently in patients than in controls.

As to this clonotype: Its cognate antigen is unknown.

The germline V and J ends were trimmed by 2 bases and 0 bases, with 25 bases remaining between them. From germline, CDR1 is MNHEY and CDR2 SVGAGI. The CDR3 contains 20 residues. Each TCR beta cDNA library carried unique molecular identifiers. Hundreds of thousands of cDNA molecules came from around 1 to 10 million T cells. TCRdb re-derived calls from the PCR reads in MiXCR, one entry per CDR3 protein. The sample yields a few hundred thousand distinct CDR3 sequences, less than 35% seen once. This receptor was taken from a girl between 10 and 17 years old with multiple sclerosis. This chain connects TRBV6-5 to TRBJ2-5; D may be TRBD1 or TRBD2 (5 bases each). What was sequenced was blood. CDR3 DNA: TGTGCCAGCAGTTACGTAGAGGGCGGACACGACACCCTGTACCAAGAGACCCAGTACTTC. It is translated as CASSYVEGGHDTLYQETQYF.